The subject of this entry is one T cell receptor beta chain. Its antigen remains unidentified. V lost 5 bases to trimming and J lost 4 bases; unmatched junction nucleotides: 12. Germline CDR1 and CDR2: SGHTA and FQGTGA. The CDR3 length is 17 residues. The sample belongs to a study of cytotoxic CD8 clonotypes in ibrutinib-treated CLL. The table came from immunoSEQ multiplex PCR; TCRdb's copy has only in-frame clones and leaves some out. Found here are about 76,000 clones, 83% of them singletons; the top ten hold about 39%. Overall study results and limits: The public clonotypes identified were infrequent and showed contraction or stability on treatment. At baseline, clonality was higher than in age-matched healthy donors and correlated with CD8+ counts.

The rearrangement links TRBV7-3 to TRBJ2-7, with TRBD2 matching 12 bases. The sequencing here drew on PBMCs, taken after 24 months of ibrutinib treatment. The origin of this receptor is a human donor with chronic lymphocytic leukemia. The CDR3 sequence is CASSPHTLTSGRYEQYF. In nucleotides, the CDR3 is TGTGCCAGCAGCCCTCACACGCTTACTAGCGGGAGGTACGAGCAGTACTTC.